These T cell receptor beta chains were read from a single sample in a study of T cells in localized non-small cell lung cancer. Clones were sequenced by immunoSEQ multiplex PCR, and TCRdb holds only the in-frame ones, with some missing. The sample lists roughly 2,400 clones, 24% occurring once. Sample: normal lung tissue next to the tumor, taken before any cancer treatment. The receptors shown here come from a female donor with stage II lung adenocarcinoma. Both conserved end residues are part of each CDR3. The D gene is left open where the match is weak. Clone size is not always given. Where it is, it says once, few, many or a class for expanded clones.

TRBJ1-6,TRBD1,TRBV6-1,NA,CASSEDRGHNSPLHF,TGTGCCAGCAGTGAAGACAGGGGGCATAATTCACCCCTCCACTTT
TRBJ1-4,NA,TRBV5-1,NA,CASSLLTGTNEKLFF,TGCGCCAGCAGCTTGCTTACAGGGACTAATGAAAAACTGTTTTTT
TRBJ2-2,TRBD1,TRBV11-3,NA,CASSPKDRGRGSSGELFF,TGTGCCAGCAGCCCGAAGGACAGGGGGCGAGGGAGCTCCGGGGAGCTGTTTTTT
TRBJ1-2,TRBD1,TRBV6-8,many,CASRVTGTGAVGYTF,TGTGCCAGCAGGGTTACCGGGACAGGGGCCGTTGGCTACACCTTC
TRBJ2-3,TRBD1,TRBV6-8,medium-sized,CAISQGATDTQYF,TGTGCCATCTCCCAGGGGGCCACAGATACGCAGTATTTT
TRBJ2-1,NA,TRBV7-1,few,CASSVGGAYNEQFF,TGTGCCAGCAGCGTAGGGGGAGCCTACAATGAGCAGTTCTTC
TRBJ1-1,NA,TRBV6-8,NA,CASNPDKNTEAFF,TGTGCCAGCAACCCTGACAAGAACACTGAAGCTTTCTTT
TRBJ1-2,NA,TRBV19,NA,CASRVTGNYGYTF,TGTGCCAGTAGGGTTACAGGGAACTATGGCTACACCTTC
TRBJ2-3,NA,TRBV11-3,NA,CASSPRQSLMGTQYF,TGTGCCAGCAGCCCCCGACAATCCCTAATGGGTACGCAGTATTTT
TRBJ2-2,NA,TRBV19,few,CASSGGRRDGTGELFF,TGTGCCAGTAGTGGGGGGCGGCGGGATGGCACCGGGGAGCTGTTTTTT
TRBJ2-7,NA,TRBV15,few,CATSRDPGVGYEQYF,TGTGCCACCAGCAGAGACCCGGGGGTTGGCTACGAGCAGTACTTC
TRBJ1-1,NA,TRBV15,NA,CATSRATGGTEAFF,TGTGCCACCAGCAGAGCGACAGGAGGGACTGAAGCTTTCTTT
TRBJ1-1,NA,TRBV6-8,few,CASGQTYATEAFF,TGTGCCAGTGGACAGACTTATGCCACTGAAGCTTTCTTT
TRBJ1-1,NA,TRBV5-1,NA,CASSLDGWNTEAFF,TGCGCCAGCAGCTTGGACGGGTGGAACACTGAAGCTTTCTTT
TRBJ2-1,NA,TRBV30,NA,CAWTRSSYNEQFF,TGTGCCTGGACCCGGTCCTCCTACAATGAGCAGTTCTTC
TRBJ1-1,NA,TRBV6-8,medium-sized,CASSGAPGNTEAFF,TGTGCCAGCAGTGGGGCCCCAGGAAACACTGAAGCTTTCTTT
TRBJ2-1,TRBD2,TRBV30,NA,CAWSPGLPYNEQFF,TGTGCCTGGAGCCCGGGACTACCATACAATGAGCAGTTCTTC
TRBJ2-7,NA,TRBV6-8,NA,CAISRGTGYGEQYF,TGTGCCATCAGCCGAGGAACAGGGTATGGCGAGCAGTACTTC
TRBJ2-1,TRBD1,TRBV19,NA,CASSIGGQGNNEQFF,TGTGCCAGTAGTATAGGCGGACAGGGTAACAATGAGCAGTTCTTC
TRBJ2-1,TRBD1,TRBV9,medium-sized,CASSARTGGEQFF,TGTGCCAGCAGCGCGCGGACAGGGGGAGAGCAGTTCTTC
TRBJ2-3,NA,TRBV18,NA,CASSPLRTGTDTQYF,TGTGCCAGCTCACCCCTACGGACAGGCACAGATACGCAGTATTTT
TRBJ1-1,TRBD1,TRBV6-7,medium-sized,CASLQGTEAFF,TGTGCCAGTCTACAGGGGACTGAAGCTTTCTTT
TRBJ1-1,NA,TRBV6-8,few,CASSATQGGNTEAFF,TGTGCCAGCAGTGCGACCCAGGGAGGGAACACTGAAGCTTTCTTT
TRBJ2-5,TRBD1,TRBV11-3,few,CASSLARQGQETQYF,TGTGCCAGCAGCTTGGCGCGACAGGGCCAAGAGACCCAGTACTTC
TRBJ1-5,NA,TRBV14,NA,CASSQPRQVNQPQHF,TGTGCCAGCAGCCAGCCAAGACAGGTCAATCAGCCCCAGCATTTT
TRBJ2-7,NA,TRBV11-3,NA,CASSPRPADSTKREQYF,TGTGCCAGCAGCCCGAGGCCCGCAGATTCAACAAAGAGAGAGCAGTACTTC
TRBJ1-1,NA,TRBV9,NA,CASNEGFTEAFF,TGTGCCAGCAACGAGGGATTCACTGAAGCTTTCTTT
TRBJ1-6,TRBD1,TRBV19,few,CASRTGGDSPLHF,TGTGCCAGCCGCACAGGGGGCGATTCACCCCTCCACTTT
TRBJ2-7,TRBD1,TRBV19,NA,CASSRGQGYEQYF,TGTGCCAGTAGTAGAGGACAGGGTTACGAGCAGTACTTC